This TCR beta chain originates from a study of shared clonotypes between healthy human individuals. On the study more broadly: The composition of the donors was two women and three men aged 18 to 49. Each donor had three CD4 naive, three CD4 memory, two CD8 naive and one CD8 memory plate.

Findings of the study overall: Exclusively blood specimens were collected; tissue repertoires likely differ.

As concerns this clone: The antigen remains unidentified.

Over several immunoSEQ plates, each subset's genomic DNA was distributed in even portions. TCRdb's table, derived via immunoSEQ multiplex PCR, lists solely in-frame clones and lacks some. The sample lists under 2,500,000 clones; approximately 96% were seen once. Looked up from germline, CDR1 is SNHLY and CDR2 is FYNNEI. The CDR3 is 12 residues long. V was trimmed by 8 bases and J by 5 bases, leaving 12 bases between them. The chain has TRBV2 and TRBJ1-1; D might be TRBD1 (5 bases). Sequenced input: naive CD4+ T cells sorted from blood. Subset described: CD45RA+ positively selected. This clonotype was sampled from a man younger than 30 in good health. The CDR3 DNA reads as TGTGCCAGCGAGGGGTATCTAACTGAAGCTTTCTTT. Residues: CASEGYLTEAFF.